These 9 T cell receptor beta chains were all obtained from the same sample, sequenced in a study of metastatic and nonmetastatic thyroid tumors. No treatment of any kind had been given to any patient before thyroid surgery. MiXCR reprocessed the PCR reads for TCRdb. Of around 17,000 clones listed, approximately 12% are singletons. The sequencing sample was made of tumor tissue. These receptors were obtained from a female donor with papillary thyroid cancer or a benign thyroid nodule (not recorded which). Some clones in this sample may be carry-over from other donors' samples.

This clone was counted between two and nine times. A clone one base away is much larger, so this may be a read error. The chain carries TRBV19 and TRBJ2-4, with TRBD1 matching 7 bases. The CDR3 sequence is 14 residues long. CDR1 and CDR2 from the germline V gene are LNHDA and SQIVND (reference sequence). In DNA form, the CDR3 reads TGTGCCAGTTCGGGACAGCTAGCCAAAAACATTCACTACTTC. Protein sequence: CASSGQLAKNIHYF.

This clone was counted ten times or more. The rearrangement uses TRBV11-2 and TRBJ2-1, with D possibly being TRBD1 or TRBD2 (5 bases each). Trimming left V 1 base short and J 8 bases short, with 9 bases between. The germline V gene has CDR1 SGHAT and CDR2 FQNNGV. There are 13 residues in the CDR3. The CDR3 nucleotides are TGTGCCAGCAGCTTAGCTGGGACCGATGAGCAGTTCTTC. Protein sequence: CASSLAGTDEQFF.

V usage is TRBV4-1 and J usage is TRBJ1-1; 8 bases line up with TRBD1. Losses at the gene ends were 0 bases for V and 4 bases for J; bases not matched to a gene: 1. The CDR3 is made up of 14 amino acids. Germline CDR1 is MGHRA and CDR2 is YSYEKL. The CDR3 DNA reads TGCGCCAGCAGCCAAGAACAGGGGGTCACTGAAGCTTTCTTT. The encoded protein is CASSQEQGVTEAFF.

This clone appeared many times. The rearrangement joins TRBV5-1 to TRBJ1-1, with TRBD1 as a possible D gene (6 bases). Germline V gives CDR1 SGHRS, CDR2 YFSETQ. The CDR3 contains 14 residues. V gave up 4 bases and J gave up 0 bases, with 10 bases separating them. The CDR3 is CASSTGILNTEAFF. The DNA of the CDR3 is TGCGCCAGCAGCACAGGGATCCTGAACACTGAAGCTTTCTTT. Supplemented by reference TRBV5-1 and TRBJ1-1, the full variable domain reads KAGVTQTPRYLIKTRGQQVTLSCSPISGHRSVSWYQQTPGQGLQFLFEYFSETQRNKGNFPGRFSGRQFSNSRSEMNVSTLELGDSALYLCASSTGILNTEAFFGQGTRLTVV.

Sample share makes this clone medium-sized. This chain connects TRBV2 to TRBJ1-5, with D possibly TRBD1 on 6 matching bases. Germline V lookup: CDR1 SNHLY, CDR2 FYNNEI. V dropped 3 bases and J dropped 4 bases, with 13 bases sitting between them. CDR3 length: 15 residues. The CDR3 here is CASSDWGGLNQPQHF. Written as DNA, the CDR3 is TGTGCCAGCAGTGATTGGGGGGGCTTAAATCAGCCCCAGCATTTT. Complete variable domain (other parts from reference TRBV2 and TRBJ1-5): EPEVTQTPSHQVTQMGQEVILRCVPISNHLYFYWYRQILGQKVEFLVSFYNNEISEKSEIFDDQFSVERPDGSNFTLKIRSTKLEDSAMYFCASSDWGGLNQPQHFGDGTRLSIL.

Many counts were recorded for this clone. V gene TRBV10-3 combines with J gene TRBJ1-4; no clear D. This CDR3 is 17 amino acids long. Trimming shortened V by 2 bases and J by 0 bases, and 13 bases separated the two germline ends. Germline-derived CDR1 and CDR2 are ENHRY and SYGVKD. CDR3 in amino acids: CAISERVDLTTNEKLFF. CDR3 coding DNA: TGTGCCATCAGTGAGAGAGTTGACTTAACAACTAATGAAAAACTGTTTTTT.

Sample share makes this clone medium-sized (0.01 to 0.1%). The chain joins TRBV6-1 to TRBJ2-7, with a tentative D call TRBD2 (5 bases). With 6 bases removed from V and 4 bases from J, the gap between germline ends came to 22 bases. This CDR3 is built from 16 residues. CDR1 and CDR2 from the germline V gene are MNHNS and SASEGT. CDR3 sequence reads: CASRSPSHLAYYEQYF. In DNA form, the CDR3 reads TGTGCCAGCAGATCCCCTAGCCACCTCGCATATTACGAGCAGTACTTC.

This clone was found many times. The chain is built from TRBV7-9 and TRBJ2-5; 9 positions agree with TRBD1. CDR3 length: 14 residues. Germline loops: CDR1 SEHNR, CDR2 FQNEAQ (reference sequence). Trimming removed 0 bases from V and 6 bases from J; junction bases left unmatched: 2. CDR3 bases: TGTGCCAGCAGCTTAGCTGGACAGGGGAAGACCCAGTACTTC. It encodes CASSLAGQGKTQYF.

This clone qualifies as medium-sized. The chain's CDR3 is CAWGGPGAKAFF. The CDR3, as DNA: TGTGCCTGGGGGGGCCCAGGGGCAAAAGCTTTCTTT. The chain couples TRBV30 to TRBJ1-1; maybe TRBD1 (6 bases). Germline CDR1 and CDR2: GTSNPN and SVGIG (reference sequence). The CDR3 sequence is 12 residues long. V gave up 5 bases and J gave up 9 bases, with 16 bases separating them.